This is a list of T cell receptor beta chains from one sample in a study of long-term antiretroviral therapy in people with HIV. Using immunoSEQ multiplex PCR, the repertoire was profiled, and TCRdb retains in-frame clones only, with some absent. This sample yields approximately 13,000 clones, of which 77% are seen a single time; approximately 20% belongs to the top ten. The specimen was unsorted PBMCs, collected 0.5 years before starting antiretroviral therapy. These receptors all come from a woman aged 40 to 50 with HIV. CDR3s include the opening cysteine and the closing phenylalanine or tryptophan. Each record gives: D gene, clone size, J gene, V gene, CDR3 length, CDR3 DNA, CDR3 protein. A D gene is named only where the DNA matches it firmly. Clone sizes are given selectively: once, few, many, or a class where the clone is expanded.

D: .; size: once; J: TRBJ2-7; V: TRBV7-9; length: 13; DNA: TGTGCCAGCAGCCCAGGGAATCTTTACGAGCAGTACTTC; CDR3: CASSPGNLYEQYF
D: .; size: few; J: TRBJ1-5; V: TRBV13; length: 14; DNA: TGTGCCAGCAGCTCCGGAGGTAGCAATCAGCCCCAGCATTTT; CDR3: CASSSGGSNQPQHF
D: .; size: .; J: TRBJ2-7; V: TRBV29-1; length: 13; DNA: TGCAGCGTTGAAGATGGCCAGTTCTACGAGCAGTACTTC; CDR3: CSVEDGQFYEQYF
D: .; size: .; J: TRBJ2-5; V: TRBV5-1; length: 14; DNA: TGCGCCAGCAGCTTCGGACTCCGCGTTGAGACCCAGTACTTC; CDR3: CASSFGLRVETQYF
D: .; size: .; J: TRBJ2-4; V: TRBV11-3; length: 15; DNA: TGTGCCAGCAGCTTTTCTGGCGGCGCGGGAAACATTCAGTACTTC; CDR3: CASSFSGGAGNIQYF
D: .; size: .; J: TRBJ2-1; V: TRBV30; length: 18; DNA: TGTGCCTGGAGTGGACTTCAATTAGGAAAATTATCCTACAATGAGCAGTTCTTC; CDR3: CAWSGLQLGKLSYNEQFF
D: .; size: .; J: TRBJ2-3; V: TRBV28; length: 16; DNA: TGTGCCAGCAGTTTACGGCGGGGGCCGCACACAGATACGCAGTATTTT; CDR3: CASSLRRGPHTDTQYF
D: .; size: .; J: TRBJ2-3; V: TRBV6-1; length: 14; DNA: TGTGCCAGCAGTGAATCGACAGGCACAGATACGCAGTATTTT; CDR3: CASSESTGTDTQYF
D: TRBD2; size: .; J: TRBJ2-3; V: TRBV5-1; length: 16; DNA: TGCGCCAGCAGCCCCCTAGCGGGGGGCTTCACAGATACGCAGTATTTT; CDR3: CASSPLAGGFTDTQYF
D: TRBD1; size: .; J: TRBJ1-4; V: TRBV6-6; length: 14; DNA: TGTGCCAGCAGTTCGGGACAGGGGTGGGAAAAACTGTTTTTT; CDR3: CASSSGQGWEKLFF
D: .; size: .; J: TRBJ2-7; V: TRBV6-5; length: 13; DNA: TGTGCCAGCAGTTCCCAAAGTTCCTACGAGCAGTACTTC; CDR3: CASSSQSSYEQYF
D: TRBD1; size: .; J: TRBJ2-7; V: TRBV4-1; length: 16; DNA: TGCGCCAGCAGCCCAAAAACCGGGACAGGGATCTACGAGCAGTACTTC; CDR3: CASSPKTGTGIYEQYF
D: .; size: .; J: TRBJ1-2; V: TRBV7-8; length: 16; DNA: TGTGCCAGCAGCTTAAGCAGGACAACAGCTAACTATGGCTACACCTTC; CDR3: CASSLSRTTANYGYTF
D: .; size: .; J: TRBJ1-5; V: TRBV7-2; length: 12; DNA: TGTGCCAGCAGCCCCCGCGGCCAGCCCCAGCATTTT; CDR3: CASSPRGQPQHF
D: .; size: once; J: TRBJ2-5; V: TRBV5-1; length: 15; DNA: TGCGCCAGCTCCCCCCAGAGGGTGGGACAAGAGACCCAGTACTTC; CDR3: CASSPQRVGQETQYF
D: .; size: few; J: TRBJ1-2; V: TRBV2; length: 15; DNA: TGTGCCAGCAGTGAAACCCCGGGCTTCGAGTATGGCTACACCTTC; CDR3: CASSETPGFEYGYTF
D: .; size: .; J: TRBJ2-7; V: TRBV10-1; length: 11; DNA: TGCGCCAGCAGTGATGGGGGCCTGCAGTACTTC; CDR3: CASSDGGLQYF
D: TRBD2; size: .; J: TRBJ2-1; V: TRBV2; length: 15; DNA: TGTGCCAGCAATAACAGGGCTAGCGGGAACAATGAGCAGTTCTTC; CDR3: CASNNRASGNNEQFF
D: .; size: once; J: TRBJ2-7; V: TRBV4-1; length: 13; DNA: TGCGCCAGCAGCAGGGAAGGGGTATACGAGCAGTACTTC; CDR3: CASSREGVYEQYF
D: TRBD2; size: .; J: TRBJ2-7; V: TRBV5-1; length: 15; DNA: TGCGCCAGCAGCGGGGAACTAGCGTCGACCTACGAGCAGTACTTC; CDR3: CASSGELASTYEQYF
D: TRBD1; size: .; J: TRBJ2-7; V: TRBV10-3; length: 14; DNA: TGTGCCATCAGCAGGACAGGGGTCGACTACGAGCAGTACTTC; CDR3: CAISRTGVDYEQYF
D: .; size: .; J: TRBJ2-7; V: TRBV11-1; length: 12; DNA: TGTGCCAGCAGCCCACGTAGTTACGAGCAGTACTTC; CDR3: CASSPRSYEQYF